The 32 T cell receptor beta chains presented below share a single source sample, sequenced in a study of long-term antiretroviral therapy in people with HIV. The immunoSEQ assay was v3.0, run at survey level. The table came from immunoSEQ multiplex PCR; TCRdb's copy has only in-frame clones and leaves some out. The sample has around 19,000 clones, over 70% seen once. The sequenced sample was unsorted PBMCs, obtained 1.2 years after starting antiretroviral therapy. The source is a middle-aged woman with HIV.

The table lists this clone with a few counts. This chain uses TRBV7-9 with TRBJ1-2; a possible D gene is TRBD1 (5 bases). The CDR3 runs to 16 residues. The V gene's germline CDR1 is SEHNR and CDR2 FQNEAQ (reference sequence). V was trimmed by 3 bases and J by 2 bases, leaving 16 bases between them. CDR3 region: CASSFPGGHPNYGYTF. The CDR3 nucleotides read TGTGCCAGCAGCTTCCCTGGAGGACACCCGAACTATGGCTACACCTTC.

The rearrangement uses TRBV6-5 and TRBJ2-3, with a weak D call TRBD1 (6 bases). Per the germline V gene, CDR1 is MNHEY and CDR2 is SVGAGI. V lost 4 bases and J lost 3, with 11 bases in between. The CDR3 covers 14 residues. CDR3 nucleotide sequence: TGTGCCAGCAGTTTAGAGGGGGAGACAGATACGCAGTATTTT. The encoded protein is CASSLEGETDTQYF.

In DNA form, the CDR3 reads TGTGCCAGCAGTTCCTTCCCCGGGTGGGATGAAAAACTGTTTTTT. This encodes CASSSFPGWDEKLFF. The chain has TRBV6-9 and TRBJ1-4, with unresolved D. The CDR3 has 15 residues. Trimming stripped 4 bases from V and 6 bases from J, with 15 bases between. The germline V gene has CDR1 MNHGY and CDR2 SVAAGI.

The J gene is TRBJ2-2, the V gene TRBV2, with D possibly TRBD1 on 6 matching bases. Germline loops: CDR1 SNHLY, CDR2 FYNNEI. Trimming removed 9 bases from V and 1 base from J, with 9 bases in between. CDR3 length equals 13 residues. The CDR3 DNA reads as TGTGCCAGTAGGGGGATGAACACCGGGGAGCTGTTTTTT. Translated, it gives CASRGMNTGELFF. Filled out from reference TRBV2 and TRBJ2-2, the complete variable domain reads EPEVTQTPSHQVTQMGQEVILRCVPISNHLYFYWYRQILGQKVEFLVSFYNNEISEKSEIFDDQFSVERPDGSNFTLKIRSTKLEDSAMYFCASRGMNTGELFFGEGSRLTVL.

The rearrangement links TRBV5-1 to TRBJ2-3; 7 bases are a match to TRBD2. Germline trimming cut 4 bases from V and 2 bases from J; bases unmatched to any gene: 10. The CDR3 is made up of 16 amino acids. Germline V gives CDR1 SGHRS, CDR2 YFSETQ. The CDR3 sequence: CASSRLASGPTDTQYF. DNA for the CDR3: TGCGCCAGCAGCCGCCTGGCTAGCGGCCCCACAGATACGCAGTATTTT. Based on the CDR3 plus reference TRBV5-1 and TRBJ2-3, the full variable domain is KAGVTQTPRYLIKTRGQQVTLSCSPISGHRSVSWYQQTPGQGLQFLFEYFSETQRNKGNFPGRFSGRQFSNSRSEMNVSTLELGDSALYLCASSRLASGPTDTQYFGPGTRLTVL.

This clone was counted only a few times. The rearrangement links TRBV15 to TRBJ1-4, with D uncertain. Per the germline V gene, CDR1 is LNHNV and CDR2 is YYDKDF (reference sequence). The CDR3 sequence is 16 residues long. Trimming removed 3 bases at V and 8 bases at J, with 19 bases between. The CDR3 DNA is TGTGCCACCAGCAGCGAGAGACACGCCGGTTCGGAAAAACTGTTTTTT. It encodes CATSSERHAGSEKLFF.

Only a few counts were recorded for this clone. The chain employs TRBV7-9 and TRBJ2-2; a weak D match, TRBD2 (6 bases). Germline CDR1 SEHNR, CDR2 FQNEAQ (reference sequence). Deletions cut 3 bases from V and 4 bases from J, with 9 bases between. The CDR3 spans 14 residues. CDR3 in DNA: TGTGCCAGCAGCTTTAAGGGAGGCACCGGGGAGCTGTTTTTT. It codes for CASSFKGGTGELFF.

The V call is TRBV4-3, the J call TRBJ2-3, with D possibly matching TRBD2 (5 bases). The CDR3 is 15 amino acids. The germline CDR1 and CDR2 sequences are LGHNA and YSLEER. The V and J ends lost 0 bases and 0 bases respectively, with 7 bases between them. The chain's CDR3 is CASSQEGGSTDTQYF. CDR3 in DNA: TGCGCCAGCAGCCAAGAGGGCGGGAGCACAGATACGCAGTATTTT.

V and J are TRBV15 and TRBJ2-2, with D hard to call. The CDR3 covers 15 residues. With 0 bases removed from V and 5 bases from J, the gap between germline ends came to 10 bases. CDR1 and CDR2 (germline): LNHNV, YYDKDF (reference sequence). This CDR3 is CATSRDRTRTGELFF. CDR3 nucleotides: TGTGCCACCAGCAGAGATAGGACCAGAACCGGGGAGCTGTTTTTT.

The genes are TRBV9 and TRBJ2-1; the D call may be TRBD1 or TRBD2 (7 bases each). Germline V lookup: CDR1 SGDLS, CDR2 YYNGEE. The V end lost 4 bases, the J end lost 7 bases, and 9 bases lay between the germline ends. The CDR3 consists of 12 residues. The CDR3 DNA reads TGTGCCAGCAGCCAGGGGGGGAATGAGCAGTTCTTC. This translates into CASSQGGNEQFF.

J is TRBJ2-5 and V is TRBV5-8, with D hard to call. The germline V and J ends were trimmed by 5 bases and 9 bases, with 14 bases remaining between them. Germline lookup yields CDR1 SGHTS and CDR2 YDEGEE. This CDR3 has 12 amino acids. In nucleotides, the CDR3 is TGTGCCAGCAGTTCTGGGTCGGTGGCCCAGTACTTC. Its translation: CASSSGSVAQYF.

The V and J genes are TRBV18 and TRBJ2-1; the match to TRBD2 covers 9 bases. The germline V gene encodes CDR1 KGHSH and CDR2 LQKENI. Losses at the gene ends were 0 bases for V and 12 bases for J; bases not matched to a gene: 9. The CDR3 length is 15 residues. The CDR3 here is CASSPPSAGGLGQFF. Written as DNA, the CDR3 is TGTGCCAGCTCACCACCTTCAGCGGGAGGTCTTGGGCAGTTCTTC.

The CDR3 protein is CASSLPGGRGETQYF. CDR3 bases: TGTGCCAGCAGCTTGCCCGGCGGGAGAGGGGAGACCCAGTACTTC. The V call is TRBV5-4, the J call TRBJ2-5; 7 bases are a match to TRBD2. This CDR3 is built from 15 residues. The V segment lost 1 base and the J segment 5 bases; nucleotides outside the gene matches: 8. Looked up from germline, CDR1 is SGHNT and CDR2 is YYREEE (reference sequence).

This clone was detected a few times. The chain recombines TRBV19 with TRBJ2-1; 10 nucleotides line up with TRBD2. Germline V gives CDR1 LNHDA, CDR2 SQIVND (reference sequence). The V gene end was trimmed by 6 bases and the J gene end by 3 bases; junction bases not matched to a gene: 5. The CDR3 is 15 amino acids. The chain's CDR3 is CASSQAGGGYNEQFF. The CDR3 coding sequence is TGTGCCAGTAGCCAAGCGGGAGGGGGCTACAATGAGCAGTTCTTC.

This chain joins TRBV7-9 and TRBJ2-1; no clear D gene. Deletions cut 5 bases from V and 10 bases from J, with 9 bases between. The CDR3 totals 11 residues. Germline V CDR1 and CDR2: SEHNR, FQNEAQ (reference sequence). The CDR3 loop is CASSPGYEQFF. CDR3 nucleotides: TGTGCCAGCAGCCCTGGTTACGAGCAGTTCTTC.

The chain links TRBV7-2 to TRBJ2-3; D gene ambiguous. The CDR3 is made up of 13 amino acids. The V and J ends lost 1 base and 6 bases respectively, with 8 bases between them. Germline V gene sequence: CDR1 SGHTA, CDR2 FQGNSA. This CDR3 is CASSLGLADTQYF. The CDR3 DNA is TGTGCCAGCAGCTTAGGACTGGCGGATACGCAGTATTTT.

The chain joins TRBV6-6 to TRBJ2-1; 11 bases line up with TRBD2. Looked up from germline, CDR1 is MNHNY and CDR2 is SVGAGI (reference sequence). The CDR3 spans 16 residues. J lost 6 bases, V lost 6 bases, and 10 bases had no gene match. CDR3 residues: CASRQIAGGGGNEQFF. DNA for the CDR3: TGTGCCAGCAGGCAGATAGCGGGAGGGGGGGGCAATGAGCAGTTCTTC.

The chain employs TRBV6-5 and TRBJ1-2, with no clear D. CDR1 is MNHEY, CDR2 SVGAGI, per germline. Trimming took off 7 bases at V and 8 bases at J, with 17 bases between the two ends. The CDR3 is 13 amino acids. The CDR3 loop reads CASKLPGASGYTF. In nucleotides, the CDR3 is TGTGCCAGCAAACTCCCCGGAGCATCCGGCTACACCTTC.

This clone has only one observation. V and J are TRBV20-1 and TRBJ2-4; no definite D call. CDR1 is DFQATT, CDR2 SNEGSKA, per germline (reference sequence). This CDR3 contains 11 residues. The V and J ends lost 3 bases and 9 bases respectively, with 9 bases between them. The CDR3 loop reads CSASPGSIQYF. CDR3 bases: TGCAGTGCTAGTCCAGGAAGCATTCAGTACTTC.

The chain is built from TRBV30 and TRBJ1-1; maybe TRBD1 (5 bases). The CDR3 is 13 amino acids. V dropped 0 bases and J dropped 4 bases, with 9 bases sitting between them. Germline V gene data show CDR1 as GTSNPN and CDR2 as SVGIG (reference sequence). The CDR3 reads CAWSVGGGTEAFF. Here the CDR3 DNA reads TGTGCCTGGAGTGTCGGGGGAGGCACTGAAGCTTTCTTT.

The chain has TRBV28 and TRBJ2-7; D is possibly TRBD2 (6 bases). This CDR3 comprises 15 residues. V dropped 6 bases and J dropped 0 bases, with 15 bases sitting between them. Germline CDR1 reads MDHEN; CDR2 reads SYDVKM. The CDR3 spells CASRTGTASSYEQYF. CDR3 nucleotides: TGTGCCAGCAGGACGGGGACTGCTAGCTCCTACGAGCAGTACTTC. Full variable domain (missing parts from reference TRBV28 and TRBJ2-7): DVKVTQSSRYLVKRTGEKVFLECVQDMDHENMFWYRQDPGLGLRLIYFSYDVKMKEKGDIPEGYSVSREKKERFSLILESASTNQTSMYLCASRTGTASSYEQYFGPGTRLTVT.

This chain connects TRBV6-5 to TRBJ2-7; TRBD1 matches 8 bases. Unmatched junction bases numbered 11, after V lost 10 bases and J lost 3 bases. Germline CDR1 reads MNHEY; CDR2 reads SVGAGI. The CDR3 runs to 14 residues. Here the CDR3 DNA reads TGTGCCACCAGAGTTGGACAGGGAGGCTACGAGCAGTACTTC. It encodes CATRVGQGGYEQYF.

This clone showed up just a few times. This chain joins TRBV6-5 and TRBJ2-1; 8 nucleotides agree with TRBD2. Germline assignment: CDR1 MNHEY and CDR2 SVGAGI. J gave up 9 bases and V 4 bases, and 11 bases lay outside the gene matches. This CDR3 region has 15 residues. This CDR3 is CASSFLAGKLVEQFF. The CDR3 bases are TGTGCCAGCAGTTTTTTAGCGGGAAAACTGGTTGAGCAGTTCTTC.

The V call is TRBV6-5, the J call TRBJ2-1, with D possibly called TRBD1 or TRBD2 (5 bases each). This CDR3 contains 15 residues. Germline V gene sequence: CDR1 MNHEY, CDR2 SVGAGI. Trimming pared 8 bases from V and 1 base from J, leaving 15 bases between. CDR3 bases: TGTGCCAGCTACCATATCGGGGCATCCTACAATGAGCAGTTCTTC. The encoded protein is CASYHIGASYNEQFF.

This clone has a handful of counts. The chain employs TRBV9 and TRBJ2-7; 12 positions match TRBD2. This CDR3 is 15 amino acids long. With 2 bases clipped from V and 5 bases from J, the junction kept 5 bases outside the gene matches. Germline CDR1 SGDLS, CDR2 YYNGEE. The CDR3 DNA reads TGTGCCAGCAGCGTGGGACTAGCGGGCGAGAACGAGCAGTACTTC. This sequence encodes CASSVGLAGENEQYF.

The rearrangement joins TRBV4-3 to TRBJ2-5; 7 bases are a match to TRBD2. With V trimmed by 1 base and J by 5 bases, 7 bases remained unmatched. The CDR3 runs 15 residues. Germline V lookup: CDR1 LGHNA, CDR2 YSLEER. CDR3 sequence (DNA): TGCGCCAGCAGCCAAGGGGGGGGAGGTTGGGAGACCCAGTACTTC. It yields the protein CASSQGGGGWETQYF.

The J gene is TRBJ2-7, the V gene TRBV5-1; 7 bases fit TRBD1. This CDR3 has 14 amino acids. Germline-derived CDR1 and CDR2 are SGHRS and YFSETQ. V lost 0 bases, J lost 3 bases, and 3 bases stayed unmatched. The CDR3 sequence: CASSLDRGNYEQYF. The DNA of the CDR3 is TGCGCCAGCAGCTTGGACAGGGGAAACTACGAGCAGTACTTC.

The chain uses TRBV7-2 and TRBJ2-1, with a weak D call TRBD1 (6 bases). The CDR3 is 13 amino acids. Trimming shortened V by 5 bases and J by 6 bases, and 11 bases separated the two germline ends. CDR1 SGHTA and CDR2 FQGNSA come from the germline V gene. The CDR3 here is CASSPGQSNEQFF. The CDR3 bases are TGTGCCAGCAGCCCTGGACAGTCCAATGAGCAGTTCTTC. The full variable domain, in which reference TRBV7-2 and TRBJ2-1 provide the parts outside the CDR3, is GAGVSQSPSNKVTEKGKDVELRCDPISGHTALYWYRQSLGQGLEFLIYFQGNSAPDKSGLPSDRFSAERTGGSVSTLTIQRTQQEDSAVYLCASSPGQSNEQFFGPGTRLTVL.

The CDR3 sequence: CASSSGGGSYNEQFF. The CDR3 DNA reads as TGCGCCAGCAGCTCCGGGGGGGGCAGCTACAATGAGCAGTTCTTC. V usage is TRBV5-1 and J usage is TRBJ2-1; TRBD2 aligns across 8 bases. The CDR3 has 15 amino acids. Germline CDR1 SGHRS, CDR2 YFSETQ. With 3 bases clipped from V and 3 bases from J, the junction kept 5 bases outside the gene matches.

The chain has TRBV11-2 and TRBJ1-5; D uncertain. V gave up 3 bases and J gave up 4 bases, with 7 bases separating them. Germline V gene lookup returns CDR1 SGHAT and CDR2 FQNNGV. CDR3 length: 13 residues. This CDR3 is CASSFGGNQPQHF. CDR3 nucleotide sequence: TGTGCCAGCAGCTTTGGAGGTAATCAGCCCCAGCATTTT.

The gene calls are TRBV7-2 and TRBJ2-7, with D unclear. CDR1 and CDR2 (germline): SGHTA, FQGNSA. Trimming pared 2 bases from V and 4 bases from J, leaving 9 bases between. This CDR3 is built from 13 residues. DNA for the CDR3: TGTGCCAGCAGCTTATTTTTAGGTTACGAGCAGTACTTC. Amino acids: CASSLFLGYEQYF. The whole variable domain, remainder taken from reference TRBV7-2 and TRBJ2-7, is GAGVSQSPSNKVTEKGKDVELRCDPISGHTALYWYRQSLGQGLEFLIYFQGNSAPDKSGLPSDRFSAERTGGSVSTLTIQRTQQEDSAVYLCASSLFLGYEQYFGPGTRLTVT.

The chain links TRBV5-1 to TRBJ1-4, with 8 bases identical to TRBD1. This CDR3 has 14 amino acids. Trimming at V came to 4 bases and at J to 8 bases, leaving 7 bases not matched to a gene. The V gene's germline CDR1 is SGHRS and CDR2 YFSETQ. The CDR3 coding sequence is TGCGCCAGCAGCGGGGGACAGGAGGCCGAAAAACTGTTTTTT. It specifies CASSGGQEAEKLFF.